This T cell receptor (beta chain) was observed in a study of blood T cell repertoires in COVID-19. Study at large: Both acute and convalescent COVID-19 samples were obtained from the United States, Italy and Spain. PBMCs, B-cell-depleted T cells, or T cells provided the cDNA or gDNA that made up the material.

Measured with immunoSEQ multiplex PCR; TCRdb has only the in-frame clones, and not every one. The sample includes roughly 190,000 clones, approximately 90% of them seen just once. The CDR3 is 16 amino acids. Trimming shortened V by 2 bases and J by 2 bases, and 12 bases separated the two germline ends. The germline gives CDR1 KGHSH, CDR2 LQKENI. The receptor's source is a man aged 60-69 years with active or convalescent COVID-19. The V and J genes are TRBV18 and TRBJ2-2; D is possibly TRBD1 (6 bases). The source material was peripheral blood. The CDR3 loop reads CASSPSRGLNTGELFF. The DNA of the CDR3 is TGTGCCAGCTCACCATCCAGGGGCTTAAACACCGGGGAGCTGTTTTTT.